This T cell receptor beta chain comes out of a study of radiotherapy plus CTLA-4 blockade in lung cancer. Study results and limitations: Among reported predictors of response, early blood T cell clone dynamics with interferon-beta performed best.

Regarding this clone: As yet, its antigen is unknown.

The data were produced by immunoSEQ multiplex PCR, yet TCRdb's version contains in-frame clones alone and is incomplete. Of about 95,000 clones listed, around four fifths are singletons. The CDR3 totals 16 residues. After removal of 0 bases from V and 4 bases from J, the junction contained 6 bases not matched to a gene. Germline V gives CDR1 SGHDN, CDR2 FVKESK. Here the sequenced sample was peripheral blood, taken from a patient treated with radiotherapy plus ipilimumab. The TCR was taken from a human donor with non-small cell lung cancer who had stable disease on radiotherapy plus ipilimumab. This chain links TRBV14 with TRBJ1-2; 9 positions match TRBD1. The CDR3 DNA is TGTGCCAGCAGCCAAGAGATCGGGACAGGGATCTATGGCTACACCTTC. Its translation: CASSQEIGTGIYGYTF.